This TCR beta chain was profiled in a study of beta chain features in type 1 diabetes. As concerns this clone: The antigen is unknown.

Points from the study as a whole: Any HLA type influence on TCRB rearrangement was left unresolved here. There was a moderate but significant shortening of TCRB CDR3s in all four CD4+ subsets of Type 1 diabetes patients. cDNA-based sequencing might over-represent cells highly expressing TCR.

CDR3 length: 18 amino acids. Per germline, CDR1 LNHNV and CDR2 YYDKDF (reference sequence). Each donor gave one heparinised blood draw averaging about 116 mL. Since all of the isolated RNA was reverse transcribed, expressed TCRB transcripts were what got sequenced. TCRdb's table, derived via immunoSEQ multiplex PCR, lists solely in-frame clones and lacks some. Of around 300,000 clones in the sample, around 16% were seen once. The receptor was derived from a man aged 18 to 30 with type 1 diabetes. This chain connects TRBV15 to TRBJ2-5; TRBD2 is a possible D gene (5 bases). The DNA end favors TRBJ2-7, so the J call may be wrong. Sequencing used naive CD4+ T cells from blood. This CDR3 is CATSTRLLPAGEFYEQYF. DNA for the CDR3: TGTGCCACCAGCACCCGCCTCCTCCCGGCCGGGGAATTCTACGAGCAGTACTTC.